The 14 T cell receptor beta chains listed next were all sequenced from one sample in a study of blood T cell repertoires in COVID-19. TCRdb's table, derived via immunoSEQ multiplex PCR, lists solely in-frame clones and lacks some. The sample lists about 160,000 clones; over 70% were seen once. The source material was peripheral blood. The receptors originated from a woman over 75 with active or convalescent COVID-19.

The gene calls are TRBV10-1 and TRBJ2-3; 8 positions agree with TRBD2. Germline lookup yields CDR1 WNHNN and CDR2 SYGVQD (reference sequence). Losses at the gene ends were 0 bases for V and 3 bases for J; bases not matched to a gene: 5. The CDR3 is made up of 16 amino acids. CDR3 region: CASSESTGGMTDTQYF. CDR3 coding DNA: TGCGCCAGCAGTGAGTCGACGGGGGGGATGACAGATACGCAGTATTTT.

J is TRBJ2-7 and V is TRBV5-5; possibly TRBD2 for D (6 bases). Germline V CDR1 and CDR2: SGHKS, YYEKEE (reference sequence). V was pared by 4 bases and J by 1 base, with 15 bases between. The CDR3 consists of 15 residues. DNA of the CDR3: TGTGCCAGCAGCCCCGGGACTCTCCTTTCCTACGAGCAGTACTTC. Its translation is CASSPGTLLSYEQYF.

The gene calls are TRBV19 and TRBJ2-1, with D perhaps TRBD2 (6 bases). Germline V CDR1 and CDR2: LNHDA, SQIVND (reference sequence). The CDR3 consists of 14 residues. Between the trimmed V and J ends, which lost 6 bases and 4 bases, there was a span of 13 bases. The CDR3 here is CASSLSGLYNEQFF. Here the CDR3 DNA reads TGTGCCAGTAGCCTTAGCGGCTTATACAATGAGCAGTTCTTC.

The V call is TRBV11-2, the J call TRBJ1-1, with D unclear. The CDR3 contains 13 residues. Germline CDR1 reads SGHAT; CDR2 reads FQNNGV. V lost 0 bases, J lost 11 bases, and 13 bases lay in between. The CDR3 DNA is TGTGCCAGCAGCTTAGAGGTACGTACACCGGCTTTCTTT. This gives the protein CASSLEVRTPAFF.

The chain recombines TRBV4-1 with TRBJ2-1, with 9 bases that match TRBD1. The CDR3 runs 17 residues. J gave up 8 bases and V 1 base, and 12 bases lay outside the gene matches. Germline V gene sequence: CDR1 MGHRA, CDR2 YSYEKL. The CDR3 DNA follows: TGCGCCAGCAGCCAAGGGTATTCGGGACAGGGTGGCTATGAGCAGTTCTTC. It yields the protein CASSQGYSGQGGYEQFF.

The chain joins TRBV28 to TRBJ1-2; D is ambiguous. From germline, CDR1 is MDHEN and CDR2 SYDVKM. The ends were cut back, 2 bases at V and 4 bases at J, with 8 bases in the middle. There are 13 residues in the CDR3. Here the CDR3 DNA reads TGTGCCAGCAGTTTACTGTTAGTCTATGGCTACACCTTC. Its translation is CASSLLLVYGYTF.

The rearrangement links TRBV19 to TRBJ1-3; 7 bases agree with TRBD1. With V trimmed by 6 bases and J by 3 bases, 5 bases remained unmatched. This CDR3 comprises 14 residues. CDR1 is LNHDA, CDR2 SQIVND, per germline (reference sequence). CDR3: CASRDRIDGNTIYF. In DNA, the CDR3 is TGTGCCAGTAGGGACAGGATTGATGGAAACACCATATATTTT.

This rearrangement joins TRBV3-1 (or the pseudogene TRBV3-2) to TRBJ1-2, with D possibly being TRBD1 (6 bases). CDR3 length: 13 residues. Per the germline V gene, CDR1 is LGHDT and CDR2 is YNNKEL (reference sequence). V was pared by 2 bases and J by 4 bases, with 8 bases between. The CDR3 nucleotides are TGTGCCAGCAGCCAAACAGGGCCCTATGGCTACACCTTC. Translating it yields CASSQTGPYGYTF.

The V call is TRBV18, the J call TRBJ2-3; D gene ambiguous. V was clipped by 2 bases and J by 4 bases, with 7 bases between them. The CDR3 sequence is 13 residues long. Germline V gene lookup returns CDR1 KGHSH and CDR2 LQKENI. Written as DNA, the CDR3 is TGTGCCAGCTCACCAGTGCGGTCAGATACGCAGTATTTT. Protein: CASSPVRSDTQYF.

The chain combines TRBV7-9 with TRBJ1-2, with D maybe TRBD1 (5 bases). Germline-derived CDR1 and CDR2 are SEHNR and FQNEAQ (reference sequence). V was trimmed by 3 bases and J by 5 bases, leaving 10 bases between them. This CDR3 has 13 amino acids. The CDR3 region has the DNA TGTGCCAGCAGCTTGGAACAGGTATATGGCTACACCTTC. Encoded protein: CASSLEQVYGYTF.

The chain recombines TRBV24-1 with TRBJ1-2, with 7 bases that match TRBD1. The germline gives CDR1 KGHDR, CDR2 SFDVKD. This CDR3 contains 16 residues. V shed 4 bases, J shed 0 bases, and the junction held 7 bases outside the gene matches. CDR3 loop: CATSDGDRASNYGYTF. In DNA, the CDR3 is TGTGCCACCAGTGACGGGGACAGAGCTTCTAACTATGGCTACACCTTC.

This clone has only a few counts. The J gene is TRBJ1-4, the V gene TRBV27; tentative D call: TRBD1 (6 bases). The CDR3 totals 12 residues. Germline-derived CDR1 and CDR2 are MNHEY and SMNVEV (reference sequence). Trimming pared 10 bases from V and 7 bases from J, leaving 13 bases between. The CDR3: CATKGGLEKLFF. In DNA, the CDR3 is TGTGCCACCAAGGGGGGGCTTGAAAAACTGTTTTTT.

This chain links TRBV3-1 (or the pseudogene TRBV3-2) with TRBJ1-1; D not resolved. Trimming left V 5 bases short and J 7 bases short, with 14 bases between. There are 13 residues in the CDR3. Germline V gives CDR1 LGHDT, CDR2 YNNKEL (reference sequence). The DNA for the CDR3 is TGTGCCAGCAGCTACACTAGGTTGGGTGAAGCTTTCTTT. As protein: CASSYTRLGEAFF.

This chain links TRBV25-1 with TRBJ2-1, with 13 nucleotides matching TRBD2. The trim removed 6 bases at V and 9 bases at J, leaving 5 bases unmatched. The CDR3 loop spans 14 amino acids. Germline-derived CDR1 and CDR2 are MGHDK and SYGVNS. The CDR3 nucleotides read TGTGCCAGCAGGGGACTAGCGGGGATTAGTGAGCAGTTCTTC. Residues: CASRGLAGISEQFF.